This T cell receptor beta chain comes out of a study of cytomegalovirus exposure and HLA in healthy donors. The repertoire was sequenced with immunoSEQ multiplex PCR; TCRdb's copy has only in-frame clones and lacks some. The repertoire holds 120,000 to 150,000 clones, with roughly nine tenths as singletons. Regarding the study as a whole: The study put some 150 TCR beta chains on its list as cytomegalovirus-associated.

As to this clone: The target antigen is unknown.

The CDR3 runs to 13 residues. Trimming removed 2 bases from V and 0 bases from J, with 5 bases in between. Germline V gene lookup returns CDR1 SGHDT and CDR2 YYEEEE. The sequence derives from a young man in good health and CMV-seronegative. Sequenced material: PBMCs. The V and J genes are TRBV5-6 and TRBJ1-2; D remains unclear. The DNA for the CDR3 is TGTGCCAGCAGCTTAAAGCCTAACTATGGCTACACCTTC. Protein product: CASSLKPNYGYTF.